This T cell receptor beta chain is from a study of cytomegalovirus exposure and HLA in healthy donors. Broader study findings: Usually a TCR sequence was rare, but some public TCRs were found in many donors. Earlier results showed most TCR beta V segments being productive about 87% or about 30% of the time.

V dropped 4 bases and J dropped 6 bases, with 11 bases sitting between them. Germline V gene data show CDR1 as SGHTA and CDR2 as FQGNSA. The CDR3 loop spans 13 amino acids. Concerning this clone: Its antigen is unknown.

Primers included in the PCR were 60 Vbeta and 13 Jbeta primers. Data came from immunoSEQ multiplex PCR; TCRdb stores just in-frame clones and leaves some out. The sample records around 130,000 clones, under 90% being singletons. This sequence was found in a middle-aged woman in good health and CMV-seronegative. The specimen was PBMCs. The chain employs TRBV7-2 and TRBJ2-3, with D unclear. The chain's CDR3 is CASSYPNQDTQYF. CDR3 DNA sequence: TGTGCCAGCAGCTACCCGAACCAGGATACGCAGTATTTT.